The 5 T cell receptor beta chains in this list originate from one sample, sequenced in a study of CD8+CD57+ T cells in acquired aplastic anemia. Sequencing involved patients with CD8+CD57+ cell expansion previously shown by flow cytometry. Researchers used genomic DNA as the template to profile TCR beta VDJ and CDR3. MiXCR, run by TCRdb on the reads, gives a single entry per CDR3 protein. The sample has 150,000 to 200,000 distinct CDR3 sequences, roughly 65% seen once. The specimen sequenced was sorted CD4+, CD8+, or CD8+CD57+ T cells (not recorded which) from PBMCs. These receptors all come from a human donor with aplastic anemia.

This rearrangement joins TRBV2 to TRBJ2-7; the match to TRBD1 covers 11 bases. J gave up 6 bases and V 4 bases, and 5 bases lay outside the gene matches. The germline CDR1 and CDR2 sequences are SNHLY and FYNNEI. This CDR3 has 14 amino acids. DNA for the CDR3: TGTGCCAGCAGTGTGGACAGGGGGCCGAGCGAGCAGTACTTC. Amino acids: CASSVDRGPSEQYF.

The table lists this clonotype with many counts. This rearrangement joins TRBV19 to TRBJ1-1; D call uncertain. Germline values: CDR1 LNHDA, CDR2 SQIVND (reference sequence). The CDR3 sequence is 13 residues long. Trimming removed 1 base from V and 7 bases from J, with 10 bases in between. CDR3 sequence: CASSIGAEDEAFF. Written as DNA, the CDR3 is TGTGCCAGTAGTATAGGGGCAGAAGATGAAGCTTTCTTT.

This clonotype was counted between two and nine times. Here the CDR3 reads CAISEGPGAPGYTF. CDR3 in DNA: TGTGCCATCAGTGAAGGGCCGGGGGCCCCAGGCTACACCTTC. The chain carries TRBV10-3 and TRBJ1-2; D may be TRBD1 (6 bases). The V end was cut by 3 bases, the J end by 8 bases, with 16 bases between. Per the germline V gene, CDR1 is ENHRY and CDR2 is SYGVKD. The CDR3 runs 14 residues.

This clonotype was picked up a small number of times. This chain joins TRBV10-3 and TRBJ2-3, with a possible D match to TRBD2 (5 bases). V was clipped by 6 bases and J by 6 bases, with 13 bases between them. The CDR3 has 13 residues. Germline V lookup: CDR1 ENHRY, CDR2 SYGVKD. The CDR3 loop is CAIRTGSGDTQYF. CDR3 in DNA: TGTGCCATCAGGACGGGAAGTGGGGATACGCAGTATTTT.

CDR3 sequence: CASSLTDGLTYNEQFF. In DNA, the CDR3 is TGTGCCAGCAGCTTAACAGACGGACTGACCTACAATGAGCAGTTCTTC. The gene calls are TRBV7-8 and TRBJ2-1; D is perhaps TRBD2 (5 bases). The CDR3 loop spans 16 amino acids. Germline loops: CDR1 SGHVS, CDR2 FQNEAQ. V was pared by 2 bases and J by 2 bases, with 13 bases between.